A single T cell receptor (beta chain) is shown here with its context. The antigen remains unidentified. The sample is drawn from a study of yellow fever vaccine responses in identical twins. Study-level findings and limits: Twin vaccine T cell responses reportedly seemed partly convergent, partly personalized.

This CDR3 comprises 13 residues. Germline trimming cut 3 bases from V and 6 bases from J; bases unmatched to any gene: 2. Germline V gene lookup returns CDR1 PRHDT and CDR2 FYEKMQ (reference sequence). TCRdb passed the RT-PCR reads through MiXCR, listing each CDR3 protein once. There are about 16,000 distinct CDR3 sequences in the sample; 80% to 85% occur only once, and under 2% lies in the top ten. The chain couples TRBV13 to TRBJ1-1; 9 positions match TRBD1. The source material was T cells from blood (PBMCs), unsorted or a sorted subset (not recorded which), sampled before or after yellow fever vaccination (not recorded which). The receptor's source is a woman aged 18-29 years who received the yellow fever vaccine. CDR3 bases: TGTGCCAGCAGCTTTAGACAGGGGGCTGAAGCTTTCTTT. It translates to CASSFRQGAEAFF.